Each of the 14 T cell receptor beta chains below was sequenced from the same sample in a study of cytomegalovirus exposure and HLA in healthy donors. The PCR contained 60 Vbeta and 13 Jbeta primers. Using immunoSEQ multiplex PCR, the repertoire was profiled, and TCRdb retains in-frame clones only, with some absent. This table holds approximately 100,000 clones, 74% found once. Sequencing used PBMCs. The source is a man aged 45 to 65 in good health and CMV-seropositive.

The V and J genes are TRBV19 and TRBJ1-2; weak D call: TRBD1 (6 bases). Per the germline V gene, CDR1 is LNHDA and CDR2 is SQIVND (reference sequence). This CDR3 is built from 13 residues. The germline V and J ends were trimmed by 4 bases and 4 bases, with 10 bases remaining between them. The DNA of the CDR3 is TGTGCCAGTAGTACAGACAGGCGCTATGGCTACACCTTC. This encodes CASSTDRRYGYTF. The whole variable domain, remainder taken from reference TRBV19 and TRBJ1-2, is DGGITQSPKYLFRKEGQNVTLSCEQNLNHDAMYWYRQDPGQGLRLIYYSQIVNDFQKGDIAEGYSVSREKKESFPLTVTSAQKNPTAFYLCASSTDRRYGYTFGSGTRLTVV.

This chain connects TRBV2 to TRBJ2-5, with a tentative D call TRBD2 (5 bases). The germline V and J ends were trimmed by 3 bases and 5 bases, with 7 bases remaining between them. The CDR3 sequence is 12 residues long. The germline gives CDR1 SNHLY, CDR2 FYNNEI. CDR3 sequence reads: CASSESGETQYF. The CDR3 DNA sequence: TGTGCCAGCAGTGAGTCGGGGGAGACCCAGTACTTC.

This rearrangement joins TRBV10-3 to TRBJ1-1; D call uncertain. The CDR3 runs to 13 residues. Germline V gene sequence: CDR1 ENHRY, CDR2 SYGVKD. Trimming shortened V by 5 bases and J by 1 base, and 8 bases separated the two germline ends. Here the CDR3 reads CAISFGGNTEAFF. The CDR3 coding sequence is TGTGCCATCAGTTTTGGAGGGAACACTGAAGCTTTCTTT.

This clone came up a few times. This chain joins TRBV29-1 and TRBJ1-1; D ambiguous. Trimming removed 5 bases from V and 3 bases from J, with 19 bases in between. Germline V gene sequence: CDR1 SQVTM, CDR2 ANQGSEA. There are 15 residues in the CDR3. The CDR3 protein is CSVQPFSISHTEAFF. The CDR3 DNA is TGCAGCGTTCAGCCTTTTTCCATTAGCCACACTGAAGCTTTCTTT. Filled out from reference TRBV29-1 and TRBJ1-1, the complete variable domain reads SAVISQKPSRDICQRGTSLTIQCQVDSQVTMMFWYRQQPGQSLTLIATANQGSEATYESGFVIDKFPISRPNLTFSTLTVSNMSPEDSSIYLCSVQPFSISHTEAFFGQGTRLTVV.

This CDR3 reads CASSRDRDDYEQYF. The CDR3 DNA reads as TGTGCCAGCAGCAGGGACAGGGACGACTACGAGCAGTACTTC. The rearrangement links TRBV7-9 to TRBJ2-7, with TRBD1 identical over 9 bases. Losses at the gene ends were 5 bases for V and 3 bases for J; bases not matched to a gene: 5. This CDR3 comprises 14 residues. Germline V gene lookup returns CDR1 SEHNR and CDR2 FQNEAQ (reference sequence).

The chain uses TRBV7-3 and TRBJ1-1; the match to TRBD1 covers 8 bases. This CDR3 comprises 12 residues. Germline CDR1 SGHTA, CDR2 FQGTGA. V trimming: 5 bases; J trimming: 7 bases; junction bases outside the gene matches: 3. Written as DNA, the CDR3 is TGTGCCAGCAGCCGTACAGGGGGTGAAGCTTTCTTT. Encoded protein: CASSRTGGEAFF.

The chain is built from TRBV12-5 and TRBJ1-5; TRBD1 matches 9 bases. Trimming took 2 bases from V and 2 from J; bases not matched to a gene: 16. This CDR3 spans 20 amino acids. The V gene's germline CDR1 is LGHNT and CDR2 FRNRAP. In DNA, the CDR3 is TGTGCTAGTGGTTTGTCTAGGGACAGGGACCCGTATAGTGGCAATCAGCCCCAGCATTTT. Its protein is CASGLSRDRDPYSGNQPQHF.

The rearrangement joins TRBV7-2 to TRBJ1-1, with TRBD1 matching over 8 bases. Trimming took 5 bases from V and 4 from J; bases not matched to a gene: 9. CDR3 length: 15 amino acids. Germline V gene lookup returns CDR1 SGHTA and CDR2 FQGNSA. The DNA for the CDR3 is TGTGCCAGCAGCCCACCCGCACAGGGGGTCACTGAAGCTTTCTTT. This codes for CASSPPAQGVTEAFF.

The V and J genes are TRBV13 and TRBJ2-3; the match to TRBD2 covers 7 bases. The CDR3 runs to 16 residues. The germline V gene encodes CDR1 PRHDT and CDR2 FYEKMQ (reference sequence). V lost 2 bases, J lost 3 bases, and 8 bases stayed unmatched. The CDR3 is CASSLSRGSSTDTQYF. The CDR3 DNA is TGTGCCAGCAGCTTAAGTCGCGGGAGCTCGACAGATACGCAGTATTTT.

This chain uses TRBV5-1 with TRBJ2-4; D perhaps matches TRBD1 (6 bases). V was trimmed by 0 bases and J by 1 base, leaving 17 bases between them. The CDR3 has 18 residues. Germline CDR1 and CDR2: SGHRS and YFSETQ. The CDR3 region is CASSLADRGSGAKNIQYF. CDR3 nucleotide sequence: TGCGCCAGCAGCTTGGCCGATAGGGGGTCGGGTGCCAAAAACATTCAGTACTTC.

In this sample, this clone turned up once. The chain uses TRBV6-1 and TRBJ1-2; D might be TRBD1 (5 bases). The CDR3 contains 13 residues. The V gene's germline CDR1 is MNHNS and CDR2 SASEGT. With 3 bases removed from V and 4 bases from J, the gap between germline ends came to 9 bases. The CDR3 loop reads CASSETVSYGYTF. CDR3 bases: TGTGCCAGCAGTGAGACAGTATCCTATGGCTACACCTTC.

This chain connects TRBV14 to TRBJ1-2; D might be TRBD1 (5 bases). With 0 bases removed from V and 0 bases from J, the gap between germline ends came to 11 bases. CDR1 is SGHDN, CDR2 FVKESK, per germline. The CDR3 consists of 16 residues. This CDR3 reads CASSQDAGGSNYGYTF. CDR3 sequence (DNA): TGTGCCAGCAGCCAAGATGCGGGGGGATCTAACTATGGCTACACCTTC.

The chain is built from TRBV7-2 and TRBJ1-1; D ambiguous. V dropped 3 bases and J dropped 6 bases, with 11 bases sitting between them. Looked up from germline, CDR1 is SGHTA and CDR2 is FQGNSA. CDR3 length equals 13 residues. This chain's CDR3 is CASSLGARSEAFF. For the CDR3, the DNA is TGTGCCAGCAGCTTGGGAGCGCGGTCTGAAGCTTTCTTT.

The V and J genes are TRBV5-1 and TRBJ2-5; 7 bases are shared with TRBD1. The CDR3 length is 15 residues. The germline V gene has CDR1 SGHRS and CDR2 YFSETQ. V lost 2 bases and J lost 2; bases outside the gene matches: 6. CDR3 amino acids: CASSLLPGQQETQYF. The CDR3 DNA is TGCGCCAGCAGCTTATTACCGGGACAGCAAGAGACCCAGTACTTC.